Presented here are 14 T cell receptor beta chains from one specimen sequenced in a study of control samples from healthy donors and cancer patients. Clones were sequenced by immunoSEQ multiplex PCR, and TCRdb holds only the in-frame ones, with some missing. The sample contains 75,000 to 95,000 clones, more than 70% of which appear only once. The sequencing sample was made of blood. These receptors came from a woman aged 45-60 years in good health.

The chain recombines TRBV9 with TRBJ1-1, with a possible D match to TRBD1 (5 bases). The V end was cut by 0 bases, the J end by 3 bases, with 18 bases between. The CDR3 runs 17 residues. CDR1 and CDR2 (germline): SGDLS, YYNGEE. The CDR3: CASSVEIGAGRDTEAFF. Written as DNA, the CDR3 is TGTGCCAGCAGCGTAGAGATCGGGGCGGGGAGGGACACTGAAGCTTTCTTT.

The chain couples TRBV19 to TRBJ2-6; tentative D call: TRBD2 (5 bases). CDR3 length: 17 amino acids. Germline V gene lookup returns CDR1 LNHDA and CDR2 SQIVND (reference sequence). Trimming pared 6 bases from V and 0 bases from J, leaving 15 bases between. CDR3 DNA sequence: TGTGCCAGTAGCCATACTCGACGGGACTCTGGGGCCAACGTCCTGACTTTC. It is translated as CASSHTRRDSGANVLTF.

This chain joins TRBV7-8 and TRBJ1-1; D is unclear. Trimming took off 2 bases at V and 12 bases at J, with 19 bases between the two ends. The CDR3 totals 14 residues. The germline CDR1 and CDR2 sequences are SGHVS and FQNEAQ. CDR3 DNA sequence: TGTGCCAGCAGCTTAAGAGCGGGTTACGGCCTACCTTTCTTT. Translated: CASSLRAGYGLPFF.

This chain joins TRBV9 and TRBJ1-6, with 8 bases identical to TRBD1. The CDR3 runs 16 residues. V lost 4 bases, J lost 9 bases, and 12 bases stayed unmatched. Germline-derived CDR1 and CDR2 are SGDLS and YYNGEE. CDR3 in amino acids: CASSLRTGQGSSPLHF. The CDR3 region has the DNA TGTGCCAGCAGCCTGAGGACAGGGCAGGGGTCTTCACCCCTCCACTTT. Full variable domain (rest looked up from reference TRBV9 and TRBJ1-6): DSGVTQTPKHLITATGQRVTLRCSPRSGDLSVYWYQQSLDQGLQFLIQYYNGEERAKGNILERFSAQQFPDLHSELNLSSLELGDSALYFCASSLRTGQGSSPLHFGNGTRLTVT.

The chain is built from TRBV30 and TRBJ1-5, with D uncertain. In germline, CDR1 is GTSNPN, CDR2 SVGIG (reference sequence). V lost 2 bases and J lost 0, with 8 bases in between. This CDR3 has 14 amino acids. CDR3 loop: CAWSKGYSNQPQHF. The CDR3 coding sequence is TGTGCCTGGAGTAAAGGATATAGCAATCAGCCCCAGCATTTT. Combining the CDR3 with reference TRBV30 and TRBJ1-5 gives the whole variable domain SQTIHQWPATLVQPVGSPLSLECTVEGTSNPNLYWYRQAAGRGLQLLFYSVGIGQISSEVPQNLSASRPQDRQFILSSKKLLLSDSGFYLCAWSKGYSNQPQHFGDGTRLSIL.

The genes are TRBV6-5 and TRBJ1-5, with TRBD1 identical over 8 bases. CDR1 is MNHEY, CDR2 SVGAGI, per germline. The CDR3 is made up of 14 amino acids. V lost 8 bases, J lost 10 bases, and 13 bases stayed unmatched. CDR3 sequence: CASANTGGIGPQHF. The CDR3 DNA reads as TGTGCCAGCGCCAATACAGGGGGAATAGGCCCCCAGCATTTT.

CDR3 loop: CASSPGGSGGAVDEQFF. CDR3 nucleotide sequence: TGTGCCAGCAGCCCCGGCGGCAGCGGGGGGGCTGTGGATGAGCAGTTCTTC. This chain uses TRBV3-1 (or the pseudogene TRBV3-2) with TRBJ2-1; 10 nucleotides match TRBD2. After removal of 4 bases from V and 8 bases from J, the junction contained 14 bases not matched to a gene. The CDR3 contains 17 residues. In germline, CDR1 is LGHDT, CDR2 YNNKEL (reference sequence).

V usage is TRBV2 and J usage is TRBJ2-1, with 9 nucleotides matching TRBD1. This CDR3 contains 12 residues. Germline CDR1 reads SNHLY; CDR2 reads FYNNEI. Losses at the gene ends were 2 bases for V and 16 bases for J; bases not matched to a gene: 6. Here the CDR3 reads CASSEFAGQGFF. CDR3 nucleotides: TGTGCCAGCAGTGAATTTGCGGGACAGGGCTTCTTC.

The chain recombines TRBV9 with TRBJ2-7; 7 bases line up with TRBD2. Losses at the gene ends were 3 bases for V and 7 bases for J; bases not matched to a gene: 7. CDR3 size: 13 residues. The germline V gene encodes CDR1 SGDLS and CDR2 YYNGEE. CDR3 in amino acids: CASSATTGGEQYF. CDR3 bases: TGTGCCAGCAGCGCGACCACGGGGGGAGAGCAGTACTTC.

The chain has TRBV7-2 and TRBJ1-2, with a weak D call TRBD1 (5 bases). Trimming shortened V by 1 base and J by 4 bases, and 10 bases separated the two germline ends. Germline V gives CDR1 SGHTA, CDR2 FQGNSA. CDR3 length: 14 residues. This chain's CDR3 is CASSLDRGPYGYTF. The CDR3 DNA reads TGTGCCAGCAGCTTAGATCGGGGACCCTATGGCTACACCTTC.

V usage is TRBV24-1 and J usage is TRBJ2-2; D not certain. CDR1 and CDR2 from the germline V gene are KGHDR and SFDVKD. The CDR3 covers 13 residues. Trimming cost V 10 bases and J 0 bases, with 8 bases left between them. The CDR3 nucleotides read TGTGCCACAGGGATACCGAACACCGGGGAGCTGTTTTTT. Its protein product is CATGIPNTGELFF.

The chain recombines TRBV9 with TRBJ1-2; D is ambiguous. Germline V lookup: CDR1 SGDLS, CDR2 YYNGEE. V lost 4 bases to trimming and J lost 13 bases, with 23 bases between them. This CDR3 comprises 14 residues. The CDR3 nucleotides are TGTGCCAGCAGCCCAACCCTCGGAGCGGGGAGGCTCACCTTC. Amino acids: CASSPTLGAGRLTF.

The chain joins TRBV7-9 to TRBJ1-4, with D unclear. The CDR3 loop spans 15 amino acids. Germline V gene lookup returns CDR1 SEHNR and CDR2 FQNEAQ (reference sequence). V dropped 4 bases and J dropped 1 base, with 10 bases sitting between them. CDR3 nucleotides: TGTGCCAGCAGCTGGAACACTGGAACTAATGAAAAACTGTTTTTT. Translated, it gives CASSWNTGTNEKLFF.

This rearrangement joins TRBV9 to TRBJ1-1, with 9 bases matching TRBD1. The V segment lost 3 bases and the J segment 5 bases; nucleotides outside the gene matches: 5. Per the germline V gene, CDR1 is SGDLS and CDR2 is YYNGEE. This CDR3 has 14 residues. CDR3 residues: CASSARTGVTEAFF. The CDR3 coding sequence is TGTGCCAGCAGCGCAAGGACAGGGGTAACTGAAGCTTTCTTT.